The sequence of this T cell receptor (beta chain) was determined in a study of Tregs in tolerant kidney transplant recipients. Study results and limitations: For some patients, primers changed over time, blocking nucleotide-level comparison.

In the case of this clone: The antigen is unknown.

The CDR3 spans 15 residues. V lost 0 bases, J lost 3 bases, and 12 bases lay in between. Germline V gives CDR1 SGHTA, CDR2 FQGNSA. After roughly six days with irradiated graft donor PBMCs, CFSE-labeled recipient PBMCs were FACS-sorted. The repertoire was sequenced with immunoSEQ multiplex PCR; TCRdb's copy has only in-frame clones and lacks some. The profile shows fewer than 20,000 clones, roughly 50% of them singletons. This TCR came from a human patient who received a combined kidney and bone marrow transplant. This specimen consisted of CD4+ T cells from blood cultured with allogeneic cells, obtained before the transplant. V usage is TRBV7-2 and J usage is TRBJ2-7; D may be TRBD2 (5 bases). CDR3 bases: TGTGCCAGCAGCTTAGCTCCTAGCAGGTACTACGAGCAGTACTTC. Residues: CASSLAPSRYYEQYF. The variable domain in full, completed from reference TRBV7-2 and TRBJ2-7, reads GAGVSQSPSNKVTEKGKDVELRCDPISGHTALYWYRQSLGQGLEFLIYFQGNSAPDKSGLPSDRFSAERTGGSVSTLTIQRTQQEDSAVYLCASSLAPSRYYEQYFGPGTRLTVT.